This entry describes one T cell receptor beta chain. What this receptor recognizes is not known. Per-nucleotide qualities are absent, and no much larger clonotype sits a single base away. RNA was extracted using the RNeasy kit, and about 0.45 to 1 microgram was reverse transcribed with random hexamers. The immunoSEQ multiplex PCR assay, which covers 54 Vbeta and 13 Jbeta segments, was used to amplify TCR beta CDR3 regions. PCR amplification bias was corrected by using a synthetic template baseline for primer optimization and computational correction. The authors' pipeline ran thus. Reads were assigned to V, D and J genes according to IMGT and analyzed in immunoSEQ Analyzer, with only productive sequences retained. To calculate clonality, Shannon entropy was normalized by log2 of the number of productive unique sequences and then subtracted from one. For each patient and control, public and private clones were evaluated among the 100 most prevalent clones. Clones were defined as Susac-specific when absent from the healthy and MS cohorts, from 1,000 to 1,100 published viral clones and from other ImmuneACCESS disease sequences. The public sequencing data were trimmed at Q25 with fastp and processed into clonotypes with MiXCR by TCRdb, which kept only in-frame beta chains. Rows with a matching CDR3 protein are joined into one entry that keeps the most common DNA and genes. These V and J calls rely on TCRdb rather than the paper's analysis. This sample gives 110,000 or so distinct CDR3 sequences in total; 93% of them show up just once. In total, the top ten clones hold just under 0.095% of the sample.

The data belong to a study of CD8 T cells in Susac syndrome (dated by TCRdb to about 2019). Study-wide context: Repertoire sequencing was used to test whether CD8+ T cell activation and differentiation in Susac syndrome was antigen driven. What the study reported, not specific to this receptor: The number of individuals in the TCR sequencing and HLA analysis was recognized as being relatively small.

Peripheral blood CD8+ and CD4+ T cells from healthy donors, Susac syndrome patients and multiple sclerosis patients were profiled using high-throughput TCR beta sequencing. Multiple sclerosis controls were treatment-naive patients with stable or active relapsing-remitting disease fulfilling revised McDonald criteria. CD8+ TEMRA cells were enriched by FACS, while bulk CD8+ and CD4+ T cells were purified by magnetic negative isolation. Blood was collected in EDTA tubes and processed within 24 hours, with PBMCs isolated through density gradient centrifugation. PBMCs destined for TCR sequencing were cryopreserved in liquid nitrogen and later thawed in a 37 °C water bath. Purity of sorted or isolated CD4+, CD8+ and CD8+ TEMRA cells was at least 90%. In the germline V gene, CDR1 corresponds to SGHAT and CDR2 to FQNNGV. The CDR3 numbers 18 residues from cysteine through phenylalanine. The DNA shown is the 54-base CDR3, in frame from base 1. V lost 5 bases and J lost 5 bases, and the count of bases not matched to a germline gene is 19.

In this chain, TRBV11-2 is recombined with TRBJ1-2, and TRBD1 aligns with 8 junction nucleotides. Sequencing was done on a sample of CD4+ T cells from PBMCs. This receptor was obtained from a human donor with multiple sclerosis. Read as DNA, the sequence is TGTGCCAGCAGCGCACTAATGGGAATCAAGGACAGGGAATATGGCTACACCTTC. Translated, this is CASSALMGIKDREYGYTF.